The TCR beta chain described here comes from a study of blood T cell repertoires in COVID-19. CDR1 is MNHEY, CDR2 SMNVEV, per germline (reference sequence). The V gene lost 5 bases and the J gene lost 3 bases, with 20 bases spanning the gap. This CDR3 is 16 amino acids long. This table comes from immunoSEQ multiplex PCR, and its TCRdb copy is limited to in-frame clones, with some not included. The sample includes some 250,000 clones, about four fifths of them seen just once. The specimen sequenced was peripheral blood. The TCR originated in a woman younger than 30 with acute or convalescent COVID-19. The rearrangement uses TRBV27 and TRBJ2-7; the D gene is possibly TRBD1 (6 bases). CDR3 sequence reads: CASSTRADSLVYEQYF. DNA for the CDR3: TGTGCCAGCAGTACCCGCGCGGACAGTTTAGTCTACGAGCAGTACTTC.